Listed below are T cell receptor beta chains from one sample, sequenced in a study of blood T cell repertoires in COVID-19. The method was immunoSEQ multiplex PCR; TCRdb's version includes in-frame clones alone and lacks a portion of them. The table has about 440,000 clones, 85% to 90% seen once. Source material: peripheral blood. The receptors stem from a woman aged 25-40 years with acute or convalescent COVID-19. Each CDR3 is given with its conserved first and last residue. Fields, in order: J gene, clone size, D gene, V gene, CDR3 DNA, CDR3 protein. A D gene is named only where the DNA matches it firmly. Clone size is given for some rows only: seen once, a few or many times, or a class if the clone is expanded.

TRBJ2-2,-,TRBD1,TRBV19,TGTGCCAGTAGTGGAAAACAGGGGGCGTTCGGGGAGCTGTTTTTT,CASSGKQGAFGELFF
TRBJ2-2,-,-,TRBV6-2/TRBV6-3,TGTGCCAGCAGTTACCCGGCAGGTCCGTCCACCGGGGAGCTGTTTTTT,CASSYPAGPSTGELFF
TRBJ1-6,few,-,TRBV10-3,TGTGCCATCAGTGACAGGGGACGCCCAGCGGCTTCACCCCTCCACTTT,CAISDRGRPAASPLHF
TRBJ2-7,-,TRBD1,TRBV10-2,TGCGCCAGCAGTGAGTTGGGACAGGTTGGCTACGAGCAGTACTTC,CASSELGQVGYEQYF
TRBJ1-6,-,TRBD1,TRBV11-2,TGTGCCAGCAGCGAAGGTCCCGACAGGGCGGGAAATTCACCCCTCCACTTT,CASSEGPDRAGNSPLHF
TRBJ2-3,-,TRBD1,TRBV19,TGTGCCAGTAGGGACAGGAGCACAGATACGCAGTATTTT,CASRDRSTDTQYF
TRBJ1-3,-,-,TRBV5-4,TGTGCCAGCAGCTTAGGGGGGGCGGCTGGAAACACCATATATTTT,CASSLGGAAGNTIYF
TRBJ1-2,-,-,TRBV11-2,TGTGCCAGCAGCTTATCCGGGTATGGCTACACCTTC,CASSLSGYGYTF
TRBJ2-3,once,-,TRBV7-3,TGTGCCAGCAGCTTCGGGGGAAACACAGATACGCAGTATTTT,CASSFGGNTDTQYF
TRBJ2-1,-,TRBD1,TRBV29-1,TGCAGCGGCGAAGGTATCGGACAGGGTCGCGATGAGCAGTTCTTC,CSGEGIGQGRDEQFF
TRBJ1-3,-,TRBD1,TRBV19,TGTGCCAGTACCTCCGGGACAGGGTATGTCCTCGGAAACACCATATATTTT,CASTSGTGYVLGNTIYF
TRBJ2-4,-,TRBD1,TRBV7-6,TGTGCCAGCAGCTTAGTTCGGGGAAACGGGACAGGGTTCGTCAAAAACATTCAGTACTTC,CASSLVRGNGTGFVKNIQYF
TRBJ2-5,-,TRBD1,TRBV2,TGTGCCAGCAGTGGAGGGACAGGGATCCGAGAGACCCAGTACTTC,CASSGGTGIRETQYF
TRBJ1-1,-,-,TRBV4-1,TGCGCCAGCAGCCATTCATCTCTTACGGGGACTGAAGCTTTCTTT,CASSHSSLTGTEAFF
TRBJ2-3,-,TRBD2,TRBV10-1,TGCGCCAGCAGAATTACCGGGACTAGCGGGGGTCCCTTCACAGATACGCAGTATTTT,CASRITGTSGGPFTDTQYF
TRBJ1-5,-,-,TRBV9,TGTGCCAGCAGCGCGGGACATAGTAATCAGCCCCAGCATTTT,CASSAGHSNQPQHF
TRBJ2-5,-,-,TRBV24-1,TGTGCCACCAGTGATTTCAGGATAGAGACCCAGTACTTC,CATSDFRIETQYF
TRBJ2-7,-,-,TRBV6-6,TGTGCCAGCAGCCAAGGGGGCTCCTACGAGCAGTACTTC,CASSQGGSYEQYF
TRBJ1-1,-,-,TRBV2,TGTGCCAGCAGACGAGGCACTGAAGCTTTCTTT,CASRRGTEAFF